Detailed here is one T cell receptor (beta chain). Its antigen is currently unknown. Sequence at one end of the junction differs from germline and may be a read error. The data were obtained in a study of tumor and adjacent non-tumor tissue in lung cancer. TCRbeta libraries were built with three rounds of nested PCR, modified from ARM-PCR. TCRdb independently ran MiXCR on the multiplex PCR reads; one entry per CDR3 protein. The table shows roughly 67,000 distinct CDR3 sequences, with approximately 73% occurring only once. The study's findings and limits: In normal lung, the top 100 clones were significantly more dominant than in tumor. TCR diversity was significantly greater in tumor than normal lung tissue. Shorter survival was associated with higher TCR diversity in tumors.

Germline V gene sequence: CDR1 SGHNT, CDR2 YYREEE (reference sequence). CDR3 length: 13 residues. No cell sorting was done before RNA was extracted from the tissue. The normal lung tissue was taken more than 3 cm from the tumor edge. The sequence was collected from a man in his 60s with non-small cell lung cancer. Sequencing input: distant non-tumor lung tissue. The chain recombines TRBV5-4 with TRBJ2-1; D is ambiguous. CDR3: CSSSLRGSNEQFF. CDR3 DNA: TGTTCCAGCAGTCTACGCGGTTCCAATGAGCAGTTCTTC.